The rows below give T cell receptor beta chains drawn from one sample of a study of T cells after yellow fever vaccination. TCRdb reprocessed the 5' RACE reads with MiXCR, giving one entry per CDR3 protein. The repertoire has a few hundred thousand distinct CDR3 sequences, 6.9% of them found once; the top ten carry about 0.9%. Sequencing was performed on CD4+ T cells sorted from PBMCs, taken 15 days after the yellow fever booster vaccination. The receptors here all came from a man aged 25-45 years who received the YFV17D yellow fever vaccine. Both conserved end residues are part of each CDR3. D genes are given only for firm matches. Size tells how often a clone was seen (once, few, many) or the class of an expanded clone, and some rows leave it out.

D,J,size,V,CDR3,DNA
NA,TRBJ2-5,many,TRBV28,CASSLGGGGSETQYF,TGTGCCAGCAGTTTGGGGGGAGGCGGATCAGAGACCCAGTACTTC
NA,TRBJ2-5,few,TRBV15,CATSRDRGTQYF,TGTGCCACCAGCAGAGATCGCGGGACCCAGTACTTC
NA,TRBJ2-1,many,TRBV12-3/TRBV12-4,CASSRGFQNEQFF,TGTGCCAGCAGCCGGGGATTCCAAAATGAGCAGTTCTTC
NA,TRBJ2-7,NA,TRBV7-9,CASSYDATSPYEQYF,TGTGCCAGCAGCTATGACGCGACAAGCCCCTACGAGCAGTACTTC
NA,TRBJ1-6,NA,TRBV7-2,CASSLWPNSPLHF,TGTGCCAGCAGCTTATGGCCGAATTCACCCCTCCACTTT
NA,TRBJ1-2,NA,TRBV7-8,CASSPALTF,TGTGCCAGCAGCCCTGCGCTCACCTTC
NA,TRBJ2-3,few,TRBV30,CAWNSGLSDTQYF,TGTGCCTGGAACTCAGGGTTATCAGATACGCAGTATTTT
NA,TRBJ2-1,many,TRBV28,CASRSGQGGEQFF,TGTGCCAGCAGATCCGGCCAAGGTGGAGAGCAGTTCTTC
NA,TRBJ1-5,NA,TRBV20-1,CSAHGEGFQPQHF,TGCAGTGCCCATGGGGAGGGGTTTCAGCCCCAGCATTTT
TRBD2,TRBJ2-1,NA,TRBV5-4,CASSSGTSGRASYNEQFF,TGTGCCAGCAGCTCCGGGACTAGCGGGAGGGCATCCTACAATGAGCAGTTCTTC
NA,TRBJ1-1,few,TRBV20-1,CSASLNRQAFF,TGCAGTGCTAGTTTAAACCGGCAAGCTTTCTTT
NA,TRBJ2-5,many,TRBV10-3,CAIKGPEETQYF,TGTGCCATCAAAGGACCTGAAGAGACCCAGTACTTC
NA,TRBJ2-2,many,TRBV5-1,CASSLVQGAGELFF,TGCGCCAGCAGCTTGGTTCAGGGTGCTGGGGAGCTGTTTTTT
NA,TRBJ2-1,few,TRBV5-1,CASSGENSYNEQFF,TGCGCCAGCAGCGGAGAAAACAGTTACAATGAGCAGTTCTTC
NA,TRBJ1-1,many,TRBV28,CASSLGRRDREAFF,TGTGCCAGCAGTTTAGGCCGGCGAGACAGAGAAGCTTTCTTT
NA,TRBJ2-7,once,TRBV27,CASSLSGGTTSEQYF,TGTGCCAGCAGTTTATCTGGCGGGACAACGAGCGAGCAGTACTTC